The TCR beta chain described here comes from a study of OX40 agonist ivuxolimab in advanced cancers. V lost 5 bases, J lost 5 bases, and 21 bases lay in between. The CDR3 contains 16 residues. Germline loops: CDR1 LNHDA, CDR2 SQIVND (reference sequence). TCRdb keeps only in-frame clones here, not all; method: immunoSEQ multiplex PCR. The data contain 57,000 or so clones, roughly 84% of them seen just once; the ten biggest clones take up almost 0.65%. The J gene is TRBJ1-2, the V gene TRBV19; D unclear. This specimen consisted of CD4+ or CD8+ T cells sorted from blood, obtained in a trial of the OX40 agonist ivuxolimab. The sequence was collected from an adult with an advanced solid tumor such as melanoma, head and neck, liver or kidney cancer. CDR3 bases: TGTGCCAGTAGTCCGACGACTGCGACCCCGGCATATGGCTACACCTTC. Its translation is CASSPTTATPAYGYTF.